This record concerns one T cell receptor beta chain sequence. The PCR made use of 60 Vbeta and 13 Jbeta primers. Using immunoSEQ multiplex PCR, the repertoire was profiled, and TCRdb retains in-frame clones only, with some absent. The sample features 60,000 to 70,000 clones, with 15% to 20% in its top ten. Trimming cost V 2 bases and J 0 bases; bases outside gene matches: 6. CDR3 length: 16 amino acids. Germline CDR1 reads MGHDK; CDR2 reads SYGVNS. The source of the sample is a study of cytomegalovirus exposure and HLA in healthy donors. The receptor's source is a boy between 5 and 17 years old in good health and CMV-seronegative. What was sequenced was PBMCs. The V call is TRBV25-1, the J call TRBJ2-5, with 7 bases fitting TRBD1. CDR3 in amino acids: CASSEQNRGYQETQYF. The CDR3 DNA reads TGTGCCAGCAGTGAACAGAACAGGGGTTACCAAGAGACCCAGTACTTC.